The 30 T cell receptor beta chains presented below share a single source sample, sequenced in a study of regulatory T cells in long-lasting Graves disease. For TCR beta, libraries came from iRepertoire HTBI primers and Arm-PCR of CDR3 regions. Via MiXCR, TCRdb re-called the multiplex PCR reads, giving one row per CDR3 protein. The sample lists fewer than 650,000 distinct CDR3 sequences, 15% to 20% occurring once. This sample's time point: newly diagnosed GD, antithyroid drugs for less than 3 months. Extracted PBMC RNA gave rise to the TCR library. Another study also made use of these data, one on T cells in Graves' hyperthyroidism and ophthalmopathy.

The sequences come from peripheral blood mononuclear cells (PBMCs), collected at new diagnosis, from a patient treated with antithyroid drugs. Source of these receptors: a man younger than 30 with Graves disease.

V gene TRBV11-3 combines with J gene TRBJ2-7; 8 positions match TRBD2. This CDR3 is 15 amino acids long. V shed 5 bases and J 2 bases; nucleotides not matched to a gene: 8. Germline CDR1 reads SGHNT; CDR2 reads YENEEA. In DNA, the CDR3 is TGTGCCAGCAGCCTCGCTAGCGGGCCCACCTACGAGCAGTACTTC. Translating it yields CASSLASGPTYEQYF.

This clonotype showed up just a few times. The chain carries TRBV28 and TRBJ2-5; D is unresolved. The V gene's germline CDR1 is MDHEN and CDR2 SYDVKM. This CDR3 is built from 11 residues. V was clipped by 4 bases and J by 3 bases, with 3 bases between them. DNA of the CDR3: TGTGCCAGCAGTTATAAAGAGACCCAGTACTTC. The encoded protein is CASSYKETQYF.

This chain connects TRBV29-1 to TRBJ2-3; possible D gene TRBD2, 6 bases. The CDR3 has 15 amino acids. The V gene lost 3 bases and the J gene lost 2 bases, with 15 bases spanning the gap. Germline loops: CDR1 SQVTM, CDR2 ANQGSEA. The CDR3 region has the DNA TGCAGCGTTGAGGAGGGATTGGGAAACACAGATACGCAGTATTTT. This sequence encodes CSVEEGLGNTDTQYF.

The sample holds many counts of this clonotype. This sequence joins TRBV28 and TRBJ2-7; D assignment may be TRBD1 or TRBD2 (6 bases each). The V end was cut by 7 bases, the J end by 7 bases, with 23 bases between. Per germline, CDR1 MDHEN and CDR2 SYDVKM. The CDR3 is 15 amino acids. CDR3 sequence reads: CASIGGAGRGDEQYF. The CDR3 DNA reads as TGTGCCAGCATCGGGGGTGCGGGCAGGGGAGATGAGCAGTACTTC.

The CDR3 here is CASSLVRDRRWEQFF. The DNA of the CDR3 is TGTGCCAGCAGCTTAGTTAGGGACCGTCGCTGGGAGCAGTTCTTC. The chain combines TRBV11-2 with TRBJ2-1; D is tentatively TRBD1 or TRBD2 (5 bases each). CDR1 and CDR2 (germline): SGHAT, FQNNGV. The CDR3 has 15 residues. The V and J ends lost 1 base and 10 bases respectively, with 17 bases between them.

There are a few counts of this clonotype. This chain joins TRBV3-1 and TRBJ2-1; the D gene is possibly TRBD2 (5 bases). V shed 4 bases and J shed 0 bases, with 13 bases lying between them. There are 16 residues in the CDR3. Looked up from germline, CDR1 is LGHDT and CDR2 is YNNKEL (reference sequence). CDR3 loop: CASSRVSASSYNEQFF. CDR3 in DNA: TGTGCCAGCAGCCGAGTTAGCGCCAGCTCCTACAATGAGCAGTTCTTC.

This clonotype has ten or more counts. The chain joins TRBV28 to TRBJ2-1, with 8 bases matching TRBD2. The CDR3 is made up of 12 amino acids. Germline V CDR1 and CDR2: MDHEN, SYDVKM. V lost 10 bases and J lost 12; bases outside the gene matches: 11. The CDR3 region is CATEGAGGLQFF. The CDR3 DNA reads as TGTGCCACTGAAGGGGCGGGAGGACTGCAGTTCTTC. Variable domain in full (rest from reference TRBV28 and TRBJ2-1): DVKVTQSSRYLVKRTGEKVFLECVQDMDHENMFWYRQDPGLGLRLIYFSYDVKMKEKGDIPEGYSVSREKKERFSLILESASTNQTSMYLCATEGAGGLQFFGPGTRLTVL.

The chain combines TRBV6-1 with TRBJ2-3, with D possibly matching TRBD1 (5 bases). The germline CDR1 and CDR2 sequences are MNHNS and SASEGT. V lost 5 bases to trimming and J lost 4 bases, with 13 bases between them. This CDR3 has 14 residues. DNA for the CDR3: TGTGCCAGCAGTCCCCGGACACATGCAGATACGCAGTATTTT. It specifies CASSPRTHADTQYF.

This clonotype was counted many times. The rearrangement links TRBV6-1 to TRBJ2-7; D may match TRBD1 or TRBD2 (5 bases each). Trimming cost V 9 bases and J 2 bases, with 17 bases left between them. The CDR3 is 14 amino acids. CDR1 is MNHNS and CDR2 is SASEGT in the germline V gene. CDR3 in DNA: TGTGCCAGTGGGGGATGGACAAGGCCCTACGAGCAGTACTTC. Translating it yields CASGGWTRPYEQYF.

Remarks on this clonotype: A much larger clone sits a single nucleotide away, making a read error possible. Here the CDR3 DNA reads TGCAGTGCTGGCCGACAGCCCTTGAGAGAGACCCAGTACTTC. Translating it yields CSAGRQPLRETQYF. The V gene is TRBV20-1, the J gene TRBJ2-1; D possibly corresponds to TRBD1 (5 bases). The DNA matches TRBJ2-5 better at its end, which makes the J call doubtful. CDR3 length: 14 amino acids. Germline values: CDR1 DFQATT, CDR2 SNEGSKA (reference sequence).

The chain has TRBV19 and TRBJ2-7; a possible D gene is TRBD2 (6 bases). The CDR3 spans 13 residues. Trimming pared 7 bases from V and 2 bases from J, leaving 12 bases between. Germline-derived CDR1 and CDR2 are LNHDA and SQIVND (reference sequence). CDR3 in amino acids: CASKGLGPYEQYF. As DNA, the CDR3 is TGTGCCAGTAAGGGACTGGGCCCCTACGAGCAGTACTTC.

This clonotype was seen at least ten times. The V and J genes are TRBV2 and TRBJ1-1; D uncertain. The V gene's germline CDR1 is SNHLY and CDR2 FYNNEI. CDR3 length equals 14 residues. V lost 6 bases and J lost 5, with 16 bases in between. The CDR3 region has the DNA TGTGCCAGCAGAGGCTTGATTGTTGAGACTGAAGCTTTCTTT. Translated: CASRGLIVETEAFF. The whole variable domain, remainder taken from reference TRBV2 and TRBJ1-1, is EPEVTQTPSHQVTQMGQEVILRCVPISNHLYFYWYRQILGQKVEFLVSFYNNEISEKSEIFDDQFSVERPDGSNFTLKIRSTKLEDSAMYFCASRGLIVETEAFFGQGTRLTVV.

There are a few counts of this clonotype. The rearrangement links TRBV5-1 to TRBJ2-5; 11 positions agree with TRBD2. Germline trimming cut 3 bases from V and 5 bases from J; bases unmatched to any gene: 6. Germline assignment: CDR1 SGHRS and CDR2 YFSETQ. This CDR3 comprises 15 residues. The CDR3 loop reads CASSSSGRSEETQYF. The DNA of the CDR3 is TGCGCCAGCAGCTCTAGCGGGAGGTCCGAGGAGACCCAGTACTTC.

Many counts were recorded for this clonotype. The chain links TRBV7-9 to TRBJ2-1; TRBD2 aligns across 8 bases. This CDR3 is built from 17 residues. CDR1 and CDR2 (germline): SEHNR, FQNEAQ (reference sequence). V dropped 5 bases and J dropped 5; count of bases not matched to a gene: 14. DNA for the CDR3: TGTGCCAGCAGCCCCTCCCCCGGGGCGGGAGGCCACAATGAGCAGTTCTTC. Its protein product is CASSPSPGAGGHNEQFF. The full variable domain, in which reference TRBV7-9 and TRBJ2-1 provide the parts outside the CDR3, is DTGVSQNPRHKITKRGQNVTFRCDPISEHNRLYWYRQTLGQGPEFLTYFQNEAQLEKSRLLSDRFSAERPKGSFSTLEIQRTEQGDSAMYLCASSPSPGAGGHNEQFFGPGTRLTVL.

There are many counts of this clonotype. The rearrangement uses TRBV5-1 and TRBJ2-1; tentatively, D is TRBD2 (6 bases). Germline lookup yields CDR1 SGHRS and CDR2 YFSETQ. This CDR3 has 16 residues. V lost 6 bases to trimming and J lost 4 bases, with 20 bases between them. The chain's CDR3 is CASTPLASRGYNEQFF. For the CDR3, the DNA is TGCGCCAGCACTCCTCTCGCCTCGCGGGGTTACAATGAGCAGTTCTTC.

About this clonotype itself: This CDR3 fails to terminate in the conserved phenylalanine or tryptophan, so it likely reflects a read error. This rearrangement joins TRBV12-3 or TRBV12-4 to TRBJ1-5, with 7 bases identical to TRBD1. Trimming at V came to 2 bases and at J to 6 bases, leaving 4 bases not matched to a gene. CDR3 length equals 14 residues. The CDR3 loop is CASSLSGGGQPQHS. As DNA, the CDR3 is TGTGCCAGCAGTTTATCAGGGGGGGGTCAGCCCCAGCATTCT.

This clonotype was detected a few times. This chain links TRBV7-9 with TRBJ1-1; 11 nucleotides agree with TRBD1. Germline lookup yields CDR1 SEHNR and CDR2 FQNEAQ (reference sequence). Unmatched junction bases numbered 4, after V lost 6 bases and J lost 1 base. The CDR3 is 15 residues long. This CDR3 reads CASRGQGAENTEAFF. CDR3 bases: TGTGCCAGCAGAGGACAGGGGGCGGAGAACACTGAAGCTTTCTTT.

J is TRBJ2-1 and V is TRBV20-1; D perhaps matches TRBD2 (5 bases). Germline lookup yields CDR1 DFQATT and CDR2 SNEGSKA (reference sequence). The CDR3 is 14 amino acids. Trimming removed 3 bases from V and 4 bases from J, with 13 bases in between. CDR3 nucleotides: TGCAGTGCTAGGGATGGACTCGTTTACAATGAGCAGTTCTTC. It yields the protein CSARDGLVYNEQFF.

This clonotype appeared many times. This CDR3 is CASSLSPRLEQFF. The CDR3 DNA follows: TGTGCCAGCAGTTTATCCCCCAGACTAGAGCAGTTCTTC. The chain uses TRBV28 and TRBJ2-1; D possibly corresponds to TRBD2 (5 bases). V was clipped by 1 base and J by 10 bases, with 11 bases between them. The CDR3 extends over 13 amino acids. CDR1 is MDHEN and CDR2 is SYDVKM in the germline V gene.

This clonotype has a handful of counts. This chain connects TRBV30 to TRBJ1-5; D gene unclear. There are 15 residues in the CDR3. V shed 3 bases and J shed 0 bases, with 12 bases lying between them. Germline assignment: CDR1 GTSNPN and CDR2 SVGIG (reference sequence). This CDR3 is CAWSQDTASNQPQHF. CDR3 nucleotides: TGTGCCTGGAGCCAAGACACGGCTAGCAATCAGCCCCAGCATTTT.

This clonotype occurred a few times. The chain recombines TRBV2 with TRBJ1-6; D is perhaps TRBD1 (5 bases). V gave up 7 bases and J gave up 7 bases, with 14 bases separating them. CDR3 length equals 14 residues. The germline CDR1 and CDR2 sequences are SNHLY and FYNNEI. The CDR3 is CASIPGPTNSPLHF. DNA of the CDR3: TGTGCCAGCATACCGGGACCGACGAATTCACCCCTCCACTTT.

The rearrangement links TRBV10-3 to TRBJ1-2; D is unresolved. CDR3 length: 16 residues. Between the trimmed V and J ends, which lost 2 bases and 1 base, there was a span of 14 bases. Germline V gene sequence: CDR1 ENHRY, CDR2 SYGVKD. CDR3 nucleotide sequence: TGTGCCATCAGTGAGGATCCGACACCAGATAACTATGGCTACACCTTC. Translated, it gives CAISEDPTPDNYGYTF.

This clonotype was found a few times. A read error may produce the germline difference seen at one junction end. The rearrangement uses TRBV13 and TRBJ1-2; TRBD1 aligns across 11 bases. The CDR3 is 15 amino acids. The germline CDR1 and CDR2 sequences are PRHDT and FYEKMQ (reference sequence). CDR3 in DNA: TGTGCCAGCAGTTTAGGGACAGGGGGATCCTATGGCTACACCTTC. Translation: CASSLGTGGSYGYTF.

This clonotype was seen many times. The rearrangement joins TRBV30 to TRBJ2-5; 7 bases align to TRBD2. V lost 0 bases, J lost 7 bases, and 2 bases stayed unmatched. Germline values: CDR1 GTSNPN, CDR2 SVGIG (reference sequence). The CDR3 is made up of 12 amino acids. CDR3 sequence: CAWSVGEGTQYF. The CDR3 DNA is TGTGCCTGGAGTGTTGGGGAGGGGACCCAGTACTTC.

This clonotype has more than one count but fewer than ten. V is TRBV20-1 and J is TRBJ2-1; the D is unclear. V lost 2 bases and J lost 0, with 17 bases in between. The CDR3 loop spans 17 amino acids. The germline gives CDR1 DFQATT, CDR2 SNEGSKA (reference sequence). CDR3 DNA: TGCAGTGCTAGACGCCCCAACGCTCTGGGCTCCTACAATGAGCAGTTCTTC. Encoded protein: CSARRPNALGSYNEQFF.

The table lists this clonotype with a few counts. This chain links TRBV6-5 with TRBJ1-2; D is uncertain. V lost 0 bases and J lost 5, with 7 bases in between. This CDR3 contains 13 residues. Germline V gene data show CDR1 as MNHEY and CDR2 as SVGAGI. The CDR3, as DNA: TGTGCCAGCAGTTACTCGAAAAGTTATGGCTACACCTTC. Translation gives CASSYSKSYGYTF.

This clonotype has ten or more counts. The genes are TRBV11-2 and TRBJ1-2; the D is unclear. Trimming removed 5 bases at V and 1 base at J, with 17 bases between. CDR3 size: 16 residues. Germline V gives CDR1 SGHAT, CDR2 FQNNGV. CDR3: CASSPARVLLNYGYTF. For the CDR3, the DNA is TGTGCCAGCAGCCCAGCGCGGGTACTACTTAACTATGGCTACACCTTC.

This clonotype was counted between two and nine times. This chain connects TRBV29-1 to TRBJ2-2; D remains unclear. There are 13 residues in the CDR3. Germline CDR1 reads SQVTM; CDR2 reads ANQGSEA. Trimming left V 4 bases short and J 0 bases short, with 6 bases between. The CDR3 protein is CSVVPSNTGELFF. In DNA form, the CDR3 reads TGCAGCGTTGTTCCATCGAACACCGGGGAGCTGTTTTTT.

The chain uses TRBV7-9 and TRBJ2-2; 7 bases fit TRBD1. This CDR3 has 16 amino acids. From germline, CDR1 is SEHNR and CDR2 FQNEAQ (reference sequence). V was pared by 4 bases and J by 3 bases, with 8 bases of the junction left unmatched. The CDR3 spells CASSSKGAIDTGELFF. The CDR3 DNA follows: TGTGCCAGCAGCTCGAAGGGGGCTATCGACACCGGGGAGCTGTTTTTT.

This clonotype was counted at least ten times. The CDR3 loop reads CSVEDRSYEQYF. The CDR3 DNA reads as TGCAGTGTCGAGGACAGGTCCTACGAGCAGTACTTC. The genes are TRBV20-1 and TRBJ2-7; 7 positions match TRBD1. This CDR3 is 12 amino acids long. Trimming at V came to 7 bases and at J to 1 base, leaving 4 bases not matched to a gene. Germline V gene lookup returns CDR1 DFQATT and CDR2 SNEGSKA (reference sequence).